Listed below are T cell receptor beta chains from one sample, sequenced in a study of blood T cell repertoires in COVID-19. Measured with immunoSEQ multiplex PCR; TCRdb has only the in-frame clones, and not every one. Among 250,000 to 300,000 clones listed, over 75% were seen once. Sequencing input: peripheral blood. All receptors derive from an older woman with acute or convalescent COVID-19. The CDR3 runs from the conserved cysteine through the conserved F or W. The D gene is left open where the match is weak. Clone size, where shown, is once, few, many, or a class for clones that have expanded.

CDR3aa,CDR3nt,v_gene,j_gene,d_gene,abundance
CASSGGLAGGPNTGELFF,TGTGCCAGCTCAGGAGGACTAGCGGGGGGTCCGAACACCGGGGAGCTGTTTTTT,TRBV18,TRBJ2-2,TRBD2,.
CAWSRGALMHNYGYTF,TGTGCCTGGAGTCGGGGAGCCCTGATGCATAACTATGGCTACACCTTC,TRBV30,TRBJ1-2,.,.
CASSLGWVWGGGLDTQYF,TGTGCCAGCAGCTTAGGCTGGGTTTGGGGCGGGGGTCTTGATACGCAGTATTTT,TRBV7-8,TRBJ2-3,TRBD2,.
CASSSGATNYGYTF,TGTGCCAGCAGCTCAGGGGCCACTAACTATGGCTACACCTTC,TRBV5-4,TRBJ1-2,.,few
CASSLTSGEGTEAFF,TGCGCCAGCAGCTTGACTTCAGGGGAGGGCACTGAAGCTTTCTTT,TRBV5-1,TRBJ1-1,.,.
CASSYQIRVGGGAGYGYTF,TGTGCCAGCTCTTATCAGATACGAGTCGGCGGGGGCGCAGGCTATGGCTACACCTTC,TRBV18,TRBJ1-2,.,once
CASSSDYNSPLHF,TGTGCCAGCAGCTCAGACTATAATTCACCCCTCCACTTT,TRBV6-5,TRBJ1-6,.,.
CASSPRTRSNYGYTF,TGTGCCAGCAGTCCTCGGACACGAAGTAACTATGGCTACACCTTC,TRBV6-5,TRBJ1-2,.,.
CASSSGSENIQYF,TGCGCCAGCAGCTCCGGCAGCGAAAACATTCAGTACTTC,TRBV5-1,TRBJ2-4,.,.
CASSQTGALRYGYTF,TGCGCCAGCAGCCAAACAGGAGCTCTCCGCTATGGCTACACCTTC,TRBV4-1,TRBJ1-2,.,.
CASRTHSTVNEKLFF,TGTGCCAGTAGAACCCACTCGACAGTAAATGAAAAACTGTTTTTT,TRBV19,TRBJ1-4,.,.
CATLGGAYQPQHF,TGTGCCACCCTAGGGGGGGCATATCAGCCCCAGCATTTT,TRBV19,TRBJ1-5,.,once
CASSPSGGLTDTQYF,TGTGCCAGCAGCCCAAGCGGGGGTCTCACAGATACGCAGTATTTT,TRBV7-3,TRBJ2-3,TRBD2,.
CASSQLGGFRSGNTIYF,TGCGCCAGCAGCCAATTGGGGGGTTTTAGGTCTGGAAACACCATATATTTT,TRBV4-1,TRBJ1-3,.,.
CASSLADRLFGEQYF,TGTGCCAGCAGCTTAGCTGACAGGCTCTTTGGCGAGCAGTACTTC,TRBV7-9,TRBJ2-7,.,.
CASRRGTGDGYEQYF,TGCGCCAGCAGGCGCGGCACAGGGGATGGGTACGAGCAGTACTTC,TRBV5-1,TRBJ2-7,TRBD1,.
CASSFDRAIGGYTF,TGTGCCAGCAGCTTTGACAGGGCTATCGGTGGCTACACCTTC,TRBV5-6,TRBJ1-2,TRBD1,few
CASSTQGIGGYGYTF,TGTGCCAGCAGCACACAGGGAATCGGCGGCTATGGCTACACCTTC,TRBV7-9,TRBJ1-2,.,.
CASSLFSGVTQETQYF,TGCGCCAGCAGCTTGTTCAGCGGAGTCACGCAAGAGACCCAGTACTTC,TRBV5-1,TRBJ2-5,.,.
CASSFPESPLHF,TGTGCCAGCAGCTTCCCAGAATCACCCCTCCACTTT,TRBV11-2,TRBJ1-6,.,.
CASSQESGTGVYEQYF,TGCGCCAGCAGCCAAGAATCTGGGACAGGGGTCTACGAGCAGTACTTC,TRBV4-1,TRBJ2-7,TRBD1,few
CASSLSGVGVEQYF,TGTGCCAGCAGCCTCTCGGGGGTGGGGGTTGAGCAGTACTTC,TRBV13,TRBJ2-7,.,few
CASSLRGQSYGYTF,TGTGCCAGCAGCTTGAGAGGTCAGAGCTATGGCTACACCTTC,TRBV5-6,TRBJ1-2,.,.
CASAGLLTRETQYF,TGTGCCAGCGCGGGACTCCTTACAAGGGAGACCCAGTACTTC,TRBV2,TRBJ2-5,.,.
CASSAGGVDTQYF,TGTGCCAGCAGTGCAGGGGGCGTGGATACGCAGTATTTT,TRBV2,TRBJ2-3,TRBD1,.
CASSLIAVNQPQHF,TGTGCCAGCAGCTTAATAGCAGTTAATCAGCCCCAGCATTTT,TRBV7-2,TRBJ1-5,.,.
CASSSPQGRNIQYF,TGCGCCAGCAGCTCCCCCCAGGGTAGGAACATTCAGTACTTC,TRBV5-1,TRBJ2-4,.,.
CAWRGQGISPLHF,TGTGCCTGGAGAGGACAGGGAATTTCACCCCTCCACTTT,TRBV30,TRBJ1-6,TRBD1,few
CASSKEQGAASGYTF,TGTGCCAGCAGCAAGGAACAGGGGGCCGCTTCTGGCTACACCTTC,TRBV9,TRBJ1-2,TRBD1,.
CASSFSGRRGGSEQFF,TGTGCCAGCAGCTTTTCGGGCAGGCGGGGGGGCAGTGAGCAGTTCTTC,TRBV5-4,TRBJ2-1,TRBD2,.
CATSHSTDTQYF,TGTGCCACCTCTCACTCCACAGATACGCAGTATTTT,TRBV12-3/TRBV12-4,TRBJ2-3,.,once
CAISVGTGSTEAFF,TGTGCCATCAGTGTCGGGACAGGGTCCACTGAAGCTTTCTTT,TRBV10-3,TRBJ1-1,TRBD1,.
CATSRGRNSPLHF,TGTGCCACCAGCAGAGGCAGGAACTCACCCCTCCACTTT,TRBV15,TRBJ1-6,.,.
CASSSSGGFGYTF,TGTGCCAGCAGCAGCTCAGGGGGCTTTGGCTACACCTTC,TRBV12-3/TRBV12-4,TRBJ1-2,TRBD1,.
CASSLGQDYYGYTF,TGTGCCAGCAGCTTGGGACAGGACTACTATGGCTACACCTTC,TRBV5-6,TRBJ1-2,.,.
CAISEAVYGYTF,TGTGCCATCAGTGAGGCGGTCTATGGCTACACCTTC,TRBV10-3,TRBJ1-2,.,.
CASRSRAQPDGYTF,TGTGCCAGCAGGTCCCGCGCACAGCCGGATGGCTACACCTTC,TRBV28,TRBJ1-2,.,.
CASSEAQGLGTF,TGCGCCAGCAGCGAGGCACAGGGGCTCGGAACCTTC,TRBV5-1,TRBJ1-2,TRBD1,.
CASSEWQGSGELFF,TGTGCCAGCAGTGAATGGCAGGGAAGCGGGGAGCTGTTTTTT,TRBV6-1,TRBJ2-2,.,.
CASRPGTGSSYEQYF,TGCGCCAGCAGACCCGGGACAGGGAGCTCCTACGAGCAGTACTTC,TRBV5-1,TRBJ2-7,TRBD1,.
CASSDGWKGSRLDFYGYTF,TGTGCCAGCAGTGACGGATGGAAGGGGTCGCGACTCGACTTCTATGGCTACACCTTC,TRBV6-4,TRBJ1-2,.,.
CASSKLVNTEAFF,TGTGCCAGCAGTAAGCTGGTGAACACTGAAGCTTTCTTT,TRBV12-3/TRBV12-4,TRBJ1-1,.,.